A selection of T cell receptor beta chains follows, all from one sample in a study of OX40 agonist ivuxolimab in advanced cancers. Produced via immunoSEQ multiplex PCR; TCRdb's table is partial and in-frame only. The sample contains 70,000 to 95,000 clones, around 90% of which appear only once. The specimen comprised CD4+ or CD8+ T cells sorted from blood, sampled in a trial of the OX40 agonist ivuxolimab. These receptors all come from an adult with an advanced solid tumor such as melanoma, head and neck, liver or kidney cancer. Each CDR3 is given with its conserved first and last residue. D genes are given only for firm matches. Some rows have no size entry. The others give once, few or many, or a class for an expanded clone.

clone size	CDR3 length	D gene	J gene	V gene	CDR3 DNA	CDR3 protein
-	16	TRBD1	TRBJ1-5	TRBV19	TGTGCCAGTAGTATAGAGACGGGACAGGGGCCTCAGCCCCAGCATTTT	CASSIETGQGPQPQHF
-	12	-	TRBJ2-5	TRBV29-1	TGCAGCGTTGGTGTCAGCCAAGAGACCCAGTACTTC	CSVGVSQETQYF
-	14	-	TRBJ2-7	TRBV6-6	TGTGCCAGCATACCCCGACTAACCACCTACGAGCAGTACTTC	CASIPRLTTYEQYF
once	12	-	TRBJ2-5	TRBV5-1	TGCGCCAGCAGCTTCCTCCAAGAGACCCAGTACTTC	CASSFLQETQYF
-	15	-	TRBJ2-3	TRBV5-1	TGCGCCAGCAGCTTGGTACTAGCAAGCACAGATACGCAGTATTTT	CASSLVLASTDTQYF
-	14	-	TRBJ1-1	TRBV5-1	TGCGCCAGCAGCTTCGGGGGGGTGAACACTGAAGCTTTCTTT	CASSFGGVNTEAFF
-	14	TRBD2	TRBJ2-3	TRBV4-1	TGCGCCAATGGGACTAGCGGGAGCACAGATACGCAGTATTTT	CANGTSGSTDTQYF
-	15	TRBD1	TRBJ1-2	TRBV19	TGTGCCACCCAACCAGACAGGGGGCGATTCTATGGCTACACCTTC	CATQPDRGRFYGYTF
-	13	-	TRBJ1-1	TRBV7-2	TGTGCCAGCAGCTTGGCCCGGAACACTGAAGCTTTCTTT	CASSLARNTEAFF
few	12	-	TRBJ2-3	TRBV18	TGTGCCAGCTCATCCCTCACAGATACGCAGTATTTT	CASSSLTDTQYF
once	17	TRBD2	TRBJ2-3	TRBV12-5	TGTGCTAGTGGCCTAGCGGGGGGTCTCGATTTAACAGATACGCAGTATTTT	CASGLAGGLDLTDTQYF
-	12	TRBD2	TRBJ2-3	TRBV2	TGTGCCAGCAGCGGCTTAGCGGGGGGTCTTTATTTT	CASSGLAGGLYF
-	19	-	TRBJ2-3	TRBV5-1	TGCGCCAGCAGCTTGGATCTCACTGGACTGGCAGGGGACACAGATACGCAGTATTTT	CASSLDLTGLAGDTDTQYF
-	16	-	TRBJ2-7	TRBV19	TGTGCCAGTAGTAAACAGGCGCTAGTGGGCCCCTACGAGCAGTACTTC	CASSKQALVGPYEQYF
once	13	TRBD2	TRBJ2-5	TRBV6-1	TGTGCCAGCATCGTGAGCGGGACAGAGACCCAGTACTTC	CASIVSGTETQYF
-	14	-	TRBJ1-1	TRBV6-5	TGTGCCAGCAGGATAAAGGGACAGAACACTGAAGCTTTCTTT	CASRIKGQNTEAFF
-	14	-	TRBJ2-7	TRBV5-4	TGTGCCAGCAGCTTGATTGCAGGGACGAGTGAGCAGTACTTC	CASSLIAGTSEQYF
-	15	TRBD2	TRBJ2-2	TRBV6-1	TGTGCCAGCAGCTGGGAGACCCGGGGGGGCGGGGAGCTGTTTTTT	CASSWETRGGGELFF
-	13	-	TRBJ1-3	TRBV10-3	TGTGCCATCAGTGAAAACGAAGGAAACACCATATATTTT	CAISENEGNTIYF
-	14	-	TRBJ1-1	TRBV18	TGTGCCAGCTCACCGGGACGGTTGAACACTGAAGCTTTCTTT	CASSPGRLNTEAFF
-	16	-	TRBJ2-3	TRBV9	TGTGCCAGCAGCGTGGACCCAGTTGGTATCACAGATACGCAGTATTTT	CASSVDPVGITDTQYF
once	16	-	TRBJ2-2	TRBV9	TGTGCCAGCAGCCCCACGGAGCGGAGGAACACCGGGGAGCTGTTTTTT	CASSPTERRNTGELFF
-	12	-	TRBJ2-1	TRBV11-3	TGTGCCAGCAGCCCCCAGCCAGGACGGAAGTTCTTC	CASSPQPGRKFF
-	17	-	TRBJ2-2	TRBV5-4	TGTGCCAGCAGCTCAGCCTTGAGGGGCGGGGCTACCGGGGAGCTGTTTTTT	CASSSALRGGATGELFF
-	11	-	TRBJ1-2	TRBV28	TGTGCCAGCAGTAACGCGTATGGCTACACCTTC	CASSNAYGYTF
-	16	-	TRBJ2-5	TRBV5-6	TGTGCCAGCAGCAAAGGCCTTCGGGGGGCCCAAGAGACCCAGTACTTC	CASSKGLRGAQETQYF
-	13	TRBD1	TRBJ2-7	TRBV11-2	TGTGCCAGCAAACAGGGGTGGTCTGACGAGCAGTACTTC	CASKQGWSDEQYF
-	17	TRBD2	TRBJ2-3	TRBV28	TGTGCCAGCAGTCATCTAAGAGTACGGGGGGGCAAAGATACGCAGTATTTT	CASSHLRVRGGKDTQYF
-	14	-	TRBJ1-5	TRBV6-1	TGTGCCAGCAGTGGGCCCAGGGCCAATCAGCCCCAGCATTTT	CASSGPRANQPQHF
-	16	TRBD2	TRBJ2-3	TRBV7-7	TGTGCTAGCAGCCCGGGACTAGCGGGGGGGCCGGATACGCAGTATTTT	CASSPGLAGGPDTQYF
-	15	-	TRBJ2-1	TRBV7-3	TGTGCCAGCAGTTGGGGTAGCACGGAGTACAATGAGCAGTTCTTC	CASSWGSTEYNEQFF
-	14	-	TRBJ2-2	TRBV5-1	TGCGCCAGCAGCTTGCTAAAAAACACCGGGGAGCTGTTTTTT	CASSLLKNTGELFF
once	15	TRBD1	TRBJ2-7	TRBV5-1	TGCGCCAGCAGCTTACCGGGACAGGGAAGGCGCGAGCAGTACTTC	CASSLPGQGRREQYF
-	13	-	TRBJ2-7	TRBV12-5	TGTGCTAGTGGTTCTCGGGAGAGCTACGAGCAGTACTTC	CASGSRESYEQYF
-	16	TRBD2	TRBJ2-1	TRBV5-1	TGCGCCAGCAGCTCGTCTTACGGGCGGGAGGAGTCTGAGCAGTTCTTC	CASSSSYGREESEQFF
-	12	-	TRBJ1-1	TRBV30	TGTGCCTGGAGTGTTGGAAACACTGAAGCTTTCTTT	CAWSVGNTEAFF
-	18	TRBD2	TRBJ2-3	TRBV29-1	TGCAGCGTCGCCCAGTTGGCTAGCGGGGGGGCGACTACAGATACGCAGTATTTT	CSVAQLASGGATTDTQYF
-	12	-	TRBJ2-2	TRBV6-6	TGTGCCAGCAGTTTACAATTCGGGGAGCTGTTTTTT	CASSLQFGELFF
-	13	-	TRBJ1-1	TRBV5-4	TGTGCCAGCAGCGTTACTCGGAACACTGAAGCTTTCTTT	CASSVTRNTEAFF
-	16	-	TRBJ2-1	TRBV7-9	TGTGCCAGCAGCCCCCGGGACTTTCCAGGGAGCAATGAGCAGTTCTTC	CASSPRDFPGSNEQFF